The entry below gives a single T cell receptor beta chain sequence along with its context. This clone appeared once. Its antigen specificity is not known. Per-nucleotide qualities are absent, and no much larger clonotype sits a single base away. This specimen belongs to a study of STAT3 mutations in large granular lymphocyte leukemia (dated by TCRdb to the late 2010s). For the wider study: Canonical activating STAT3 mutations were detected in roughly half of the longitudinally sequenced T-LGLL patients. Over half of the T-LGLL patients were given one or more immunosuppressive therapy regimens, and 40% of those treated had a hematologic response. Serial deep sequencing of TCRbeta CDR3 and STAT3 was performed in patients with T-cell large granular lymphocyte leukemia to reconstruct clonal hierarchy and dynamics. From an initial cohort of a few hundred LGL patients, 15 to 20 representative T-LGLL cases were selected for longitudinal TCRbeta and STAT3 sequencing. As controls, the study also included longitudinal sequencing of two patients with natural killer LGL leukemia. Each patient was sequenced at an average of about 4 time points, ranging from 2 to 8 samplings.

TCRbeta libraries were sequenced on an Illumina MiSeq, averaging roughly 41,000 productive templates per sample. The immunoSEQ assay, which uses multiplex PCR amplification, was used to generate TCRbeta CDR3 libraries. The authors' analysis ran thus. Following a previously defined approach, repertoire diversity was calculated, and values close to 0 point to extremely monoclonal samples. This immuneACCESS table, as held by TCRdb, lists in-frame sequences with V and J called but not all clones. Of the missing ones, under half trace to an unresolved V gene in checked studies; the others have no known cause. D and trimming were read from the DNA, whereas the V and J calls and clone size are those reported in that table. The sample includes around 29,000 clones, with approximately 86% observed a single time. The top ten hold 9.5% to 15% of the sample. The same DNA, extracted from blood mononuclear cells, served for both the TCR sequencing and the STAT3 sequencing.

Broad study findings and their caveats: Variable intervals between samplings and differing treatment regimens complicated linking therapy response to changes in TCR clonal burden. Dominant TCR clone burden was found to exceed STAT3 mutant burden in several patients, suggesting that STAT3 mutation arose secondarily within a pre-expanded clone. Since codominant clonotypes persisted in some patients, a small but highly pathogenic clone may have gone undetected. Because no samples were available when a clone first appeared, clonal expansion was inferred from samplings taken at other points. At least one immunodominant TCRbeta clonotype was present in every T-LGLL patient, and multiple immunodominant subclonotypes appeared in about half of the T-LGLL patients. TCR clonotype switching after therapy was seen in about 35% of the 18 patients, with all newly emerging clones being STAT3 wild type.

The germline V gene (reference sequence) yields SGHNT for CDR1 and YYREEE for CDR2. The CDR3 runs 16 amino acids, cysteine and phenylalanine included. Just CDR3 DNA is preserved here, 48 bases in frame from base 1. V and J lose 7 bases and 6 bases, and a span of 23 bases separates them. The clonotype comes from a man between 60 and 75 years old with T-cell large granular lymphocyte leukemia. Some clones in this sample may be carry-over from other donors' samples. The age is the age at diagnosis. The sample was peripheral blood mononuclear cells. The chain is encoded by TRBV5-4 joined to TRBJ1-5; no D gene is confidently identified. The CDR3 region reads CASGTEVPQIPQPQHF. The DNA is as follows: TGTGCCAGCGGTACTGAAGTACCTCAAATTCCTCAGCCCCAGCATTTT.